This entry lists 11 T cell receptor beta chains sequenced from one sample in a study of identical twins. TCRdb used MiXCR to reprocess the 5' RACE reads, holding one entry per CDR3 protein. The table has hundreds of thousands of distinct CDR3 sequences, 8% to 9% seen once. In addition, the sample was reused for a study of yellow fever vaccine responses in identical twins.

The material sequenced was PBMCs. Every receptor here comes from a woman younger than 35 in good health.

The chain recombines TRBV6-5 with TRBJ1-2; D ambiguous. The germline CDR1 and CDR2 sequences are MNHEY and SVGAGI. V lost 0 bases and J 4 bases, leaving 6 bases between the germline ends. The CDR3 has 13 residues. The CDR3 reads CASSYSDSYGYTF. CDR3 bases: TGTGCCAGCAGTTACTCCGATAGCTATGGCTACACCTTC.

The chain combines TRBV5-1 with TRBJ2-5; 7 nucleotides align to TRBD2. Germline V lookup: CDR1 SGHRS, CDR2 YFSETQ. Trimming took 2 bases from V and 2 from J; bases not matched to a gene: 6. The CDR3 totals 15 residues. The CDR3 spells CASSFSRGGQETQYF. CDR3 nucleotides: TGCGCCAGCAGCTTCTCGAGGGGAGGGCAAGAGACCCAGTACTTC. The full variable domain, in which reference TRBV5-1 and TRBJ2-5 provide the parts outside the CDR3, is KAGVTQTPRYLIKTRGQQVTLSCSPISGHRSVSWYQQTPGQGLQFLFEYFSETQRNKGNFPGRFSGRQFSNSRSEMNVSTLELGDSALYLCASSFSRGGQETQYFGPGTRLLVL.

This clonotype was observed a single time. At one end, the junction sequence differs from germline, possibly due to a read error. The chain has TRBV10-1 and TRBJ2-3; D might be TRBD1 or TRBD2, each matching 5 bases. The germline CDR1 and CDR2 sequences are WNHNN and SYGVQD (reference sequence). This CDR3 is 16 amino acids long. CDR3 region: CSSSAGLNGATDTQYF. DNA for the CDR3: TGCTCCAGCAGTGCCGGACTCAACGGGGCCACAGATACGCAGTATTTT.

The CDR3 here is CAITPTGNEQFF. In nucleotides, the CDR3 is TGTGCCATAACCCCGACAGGGAATGAGCAGTTCTTC. The chain recombines TRBV2 with TRBJ2-1, with 7 bases fitting TRBD1. Germline V lookup: CDR1 SNHLY, CDR2 FYNNEI. V lost 10 bases to trimming and J lost 7 bases; unmatched junction nucleotides: 7. CDR3 length equals 12 residues.

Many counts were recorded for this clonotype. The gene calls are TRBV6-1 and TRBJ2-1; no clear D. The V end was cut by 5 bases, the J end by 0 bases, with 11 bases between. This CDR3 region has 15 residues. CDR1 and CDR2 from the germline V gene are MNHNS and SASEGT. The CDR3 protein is CASSKGRNSYNEQFF. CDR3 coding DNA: TGTGCCAGCAGTAAAGGACGCAACTCCTACAATGAGCAGTTCTTC.

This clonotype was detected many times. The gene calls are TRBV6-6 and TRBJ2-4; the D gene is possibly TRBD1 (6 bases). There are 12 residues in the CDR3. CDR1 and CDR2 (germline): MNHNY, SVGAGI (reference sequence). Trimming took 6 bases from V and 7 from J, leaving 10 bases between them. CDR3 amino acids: CASSVQGNIQYF. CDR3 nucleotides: TGTGCCAGCAGCGTACAGGGTAACATTCAGTACTTC.

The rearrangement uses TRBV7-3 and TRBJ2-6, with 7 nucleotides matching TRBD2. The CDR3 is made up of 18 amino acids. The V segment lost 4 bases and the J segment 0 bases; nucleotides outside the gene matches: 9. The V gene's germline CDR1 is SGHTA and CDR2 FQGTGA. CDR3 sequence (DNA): TGTGCCAGCAGCTCCCGGGACTACAGAAGCTCTGGGGCCAACGTCCTGACTTTC. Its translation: CASSSRDYRSSGANVLTF. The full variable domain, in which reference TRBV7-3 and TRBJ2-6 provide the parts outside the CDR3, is GAGVSQTPSNKVTEKGKYVELRCDPISGHTALYWYRQSLGQGPEFLIYFQGTGAADDSGLPNDRFFAVRPEGSVSTLKIQRTERGDSAVYLCASSSRDYRSSGANVLTFGAGSRLTVL.

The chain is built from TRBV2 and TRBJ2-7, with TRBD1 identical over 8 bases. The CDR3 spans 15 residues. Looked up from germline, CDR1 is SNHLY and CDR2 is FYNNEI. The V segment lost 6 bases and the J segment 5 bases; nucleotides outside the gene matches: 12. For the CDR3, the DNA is TGTGCCAGCAGCGTGATAGACAGGGGCACTAACGAGCAGTACTTC. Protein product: CASSVIDRGTNEQYF.

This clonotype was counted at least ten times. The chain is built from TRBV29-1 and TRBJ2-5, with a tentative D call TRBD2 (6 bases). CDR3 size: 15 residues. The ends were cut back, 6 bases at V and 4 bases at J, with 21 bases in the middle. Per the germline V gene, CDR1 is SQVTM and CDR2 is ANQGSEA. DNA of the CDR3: TGCAGCGTGGATACTATAGACGGGAGTACAGAGACCCAGTACTTC. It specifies CSVDTIDGSTETQYF. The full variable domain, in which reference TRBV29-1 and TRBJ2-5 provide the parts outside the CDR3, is SAVISQKPSRDICQRGTSLTIQCQVDSQVTMMFWYRQQPGQSLTLIATANQGSEATYESGFVIDKFPISRPNLTFSTLTVSNMSPEDSSIYLCSVDTIDGSTETQYFGPGTRLLVL.

Written as DNA, the CDR3 is TGTGCCAGTAGTATAGAGGGGCACGAGCAGTACTTC. Residues: CASSIEGHEQYF. This chain connects TRBV19 to TRBJ2-7; D may be TRBD1 (5 bases). V lost 0 bases to trimming and J lost 5 bases, with 5 bases between them. The CDR3 runs to 12 residues. Germline CDR1 LNHDA, CDR2 SQIVND (reference sequence).

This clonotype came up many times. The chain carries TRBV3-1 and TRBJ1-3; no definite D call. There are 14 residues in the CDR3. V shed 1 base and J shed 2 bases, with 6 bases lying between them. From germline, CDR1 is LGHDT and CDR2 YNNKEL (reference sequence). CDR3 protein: CASSQAGAGNTIYF. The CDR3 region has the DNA TGTGCCAGCAGCCAAGCGGGAGCTGGAAACACCATATATTTT.